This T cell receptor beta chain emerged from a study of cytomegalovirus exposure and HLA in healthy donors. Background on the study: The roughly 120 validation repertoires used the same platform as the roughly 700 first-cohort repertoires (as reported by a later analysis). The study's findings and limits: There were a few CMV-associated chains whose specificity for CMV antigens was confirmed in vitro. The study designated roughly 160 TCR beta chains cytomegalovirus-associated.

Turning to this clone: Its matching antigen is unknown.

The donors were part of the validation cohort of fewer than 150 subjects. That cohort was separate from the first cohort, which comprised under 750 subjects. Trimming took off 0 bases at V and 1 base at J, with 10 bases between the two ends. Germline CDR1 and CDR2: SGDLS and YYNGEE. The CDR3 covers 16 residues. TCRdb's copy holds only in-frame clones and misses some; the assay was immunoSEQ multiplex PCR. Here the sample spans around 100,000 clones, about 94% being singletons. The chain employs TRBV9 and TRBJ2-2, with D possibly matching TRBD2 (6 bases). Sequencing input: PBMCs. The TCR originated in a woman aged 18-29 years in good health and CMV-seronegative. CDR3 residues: CASSVDVGGNTGELFF. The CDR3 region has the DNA TGTGCCAGCAGCGTAGACGTGGGAGGGAACACCGGGGAGCTGTTTTTT.